Sequencing of this T cell receptor (beta chain) was carried out in a study of T cells in Graves' hyperthyroidism and ophthalmopathy (dated by TCRdb to about 2019). For context, the study as a whole: Peripheral blood samples were taken at the time of initial diagnosis, prior to any treatment. To identify distinguishing TCR V-J signatures, a discovery cohort of some 100 patients was used, comprising fewer than 45 with Graves' ophthalmopathy and under 60 with stable Graves' hyperthyroidism. Whether ophthalmopathy could be predicted prospectively was tested in an independent validation cohort made up of about 20 hyperthyroidism patients plus 17 patients who later progressed to ophthalmopathy. The roughly 94 discovery patients were randomly divided into training and test sets at a 7:3 ratio. In roughly six Graves' hyperthyroidism patients, the study also compared T-cell repertoires from thyroid tissue with T-cell repertoires from blood. Once sampling was done, hyperthyroidism patients were given methimazole at a starting dose of 30 mg daily, whereas ophthalmopathy patients were given high-dose intravenous methylprednisolone. The paper reports TCR Vbeta CDR3 sequencing of over 130 peripheral blood samples: fewer than 50 ophthalmopathy, roughly 74 hyperthyroidism and about 17 progressor patients.

For CDR1 and CDR2, the germline V gene lists SGHTA and FQGNSA. The CDR3, from cysteine to phenylalanine, totals 15 residues. The read is trimmed to its CDR3 DNA, 45 bases read in frame from base 1. Compared with germline, V lacks 5 bases and J lacks 10 bases; bases without a gene match: 7. This clonotype was seen many times. Its antigen is still unknown. No quality values exist for individual bases; no much larger clone is one base distant. The TCR beta CDR3 regions were amplified from RNA transcripts. The first round of RT-PCR for the TCR CDR3 was performed with the HTBI primer set and the Qiagen OneStep RT-PCR kit. Libraries were constructed in a second round of multiplex PCR, after which size selection and purification were performed. The libraries were sequenced on an Illumina HiSeq2000 using paired-end 100 bp reads. For the original study's pipeline: SOAPnuke was used to process the raw data, throwing out any read that contained adapters or uncalled bases, had a mean Phred below 15, or lacked an exact constant-primer or identifier match. High-quality paired reads were merged using COPE v1.2.5, and each unique nucleotide sequence was defined as a clonotype. Clonotypes were aligned to IMGT TRBV, TRBD and TRBJ reference segments using MiTCR v1.1. Analysis was restricted to V-J combinations with a frequency above 0.0001, which covered roughly 99% of repertoires. The TCS score was defined as the ratio of F50 (clonal expansion) to E x V (chaos), calculated using BLOSUM62-based TCRdist between CDR3 peptides within each V-J. Welch's t-statistics and random forest reduced some 510 V-J features to around 14, which were used in a naive Bayes classifier (R e1071). Thyroid-blood repertoire similarity was quantified with the Morisita-Horn index. TCRdb handled the public reads itself, with Q25 trimming in fastp and clone calling in MiXCR, and kept productive beta chains. All rows with the same CDR3 protein become a single entry with the most common DNA and genes. The V and J calls shown here were made by TCRdb, not taken from the authors' results. The sample table lists over 700,000 distinct CDR3 sequences, about two fifths of them with a count of one. The ten largest account for around 10% of the sample.

Stable Graves' hyperthyroidism was defined as the absence of progression to ophthalmopathy over 18 months of follow-up. Hyperthyroidism patients were newly diagnosed, with disease duration under 2 months, and aged 18 to 65 years. The study excluded patients with uncontrolled infections, other autoimmune diseases, pregnancy or lactation. Clinical symptoms, serum thyroxine and TRAb, thyroid ultrasound, and orbital computed tomography formed the basis for the diagnoses. Ficoll-Paque density gradient centrifugation was used to isolate PBMCs from 8.5 to 10 ml of fresh peripheral blood. Total RNA was extracted using Trizol reagent, and RNA quality was assessed on an Agilent 2100 Bioanalyzer. General study outcomes and caveats: Sample size was not statistically predetermined, and investigators were not blinded to group allocation. A 13 V-J signature model separated ophthalmopathy from stable hyperthyroidism, with over 85% sensitivity and 81% to 82% specificity in cross-validation and 80%/75% in testing. In validation, the model predicted progression to ophthalmopathy with around 71% sensitivity and about 73% specificity, a median of 6.5 months before onset. Most expanded thyroid clonotypes (frequency above 0.001) were also detected in blood, suggesting blood repertoires may reflect thyroid immune responses.

The chain uses TRBV7-2 and TRBJ1-6; TRBD1 lines up with 11 middle nucleotides. The sequencing input was blood. This TCR was sampled from a young man with Graves' hyperthyroidism. Read as DNA, the sequence is TGTGCCAGCAGCCTTATGGGACAGGGGGTGTCACCCCTCCACTTT. Translated, this is CASSLMGQGVSPLHF. With the portions outside the CDR3 filled from the reference TRBV7-2 and TRBJ1-6 genes, the complete variable region becomes GAGVSQSPSNKVTEKGKDVELRCDPISGHTALYWYRQSLGQGLEFLIYFQGNSAPDKSGLPSDRFSAERTGGSVSTLTIQRTQQEDSAVYLCASSLMGQGVSPLHFGNGTRLTVT.